The 7 T cell receptor beta chains below all came from one sample that was sequenced in a study of blood T cell repertoires in COVID-19. TCRdb's copy holds only in-frame clones and misses some; the assay was immunoSEQ multiplex PCR. This sample yields approximately 210,000 clones, of which approximately 94% are seen a single time; about 0.76% belongs to the top ten. The material sequenced was peripheral blood. The receptors come from a man aged 30 to 39 with COVID-19, enrolled during active disease.

V usage is TRBV19 and J usage is TRBJ2-1; possibly TRBD2 for D (5 bases). The CDR3 spans 15 residues. The germline V gene encodes CDR1 LNHDA and CDR2 SQIVND (reference sequence). V was pared by 3 bases and J by 3 bases, with 12 bases between. The DNA of the CDR3 is TGTGCCAGTAGTATTGGAAGCGAGGGCTACAATGAGCAGTTCTTC. Its protein is CASSIGSEGYNEQFF. The full variable domain, in which reference TRBV19 and TRBJ2-1 provide the parts outside the CDR3, is DGGITQSPKYLFRKEGQNVTLSCEQNLNHDAMYWYRQDPGQGLRLIYYSQIVNDFQKGDIAEGYSVSREKKESFPLTVTSAQKNPTAFYLCASSIGSEGYNEQFFGPGTRLTVL.

This rearrangement joins TRBV2 to TRBJ1-5; 7 bases align to TRBD1. This CDR3 has 13 amino acids. The germline V gene encodes CDR1 SNHLY and CDR2 FYNNEI. With V trimmed by 6 bases and J by 7 bases, 6 bases remained unmatched. CDR3: CASSRDRGQPQHF. The CDR3 nucleotides are TGTGCCAGCAGCCGGGACAGAGGGCAGCCCCAGCATTTT.

V and J are TRBV6-5 and TRBJ2-1; D may be TRBD1 (5 bases). The V end lost 2 bases, the J end lost 1 base, and 6 bases lay between the germline ends. From germline, CDR1 is MNHEY and CDR2 SVGAGI. The CDR3 totals 14 residues. The CDR3 DNA sequence: TGTGCCAGCAGTTACAGGGGATCCTACAATGAGCAGTTCTTC. As protein: CASSYRGSYNEQFF.

The chain uses TRBV5-4 and TRBJ2-3, with D maybe TRBD2 (6 bases). The CDR3 is 15 amino acids. V lost 3 bases and J 1 base, leaving 12 bases between the germline ends. Per the germline V gene, CDR1 is SGHNT and CDR2 is YYREEE (reference sequence). The CDR3 reads CASSSQRVRTDTQYF. The CDR3 DNA follows: TGTGCCAGCAGCTCCCAGCGGGTACGCACAGATACGCAGTATTTT.

V is TRBV11-2 and J is TRBJ1-2; D gene unclear. V lost 5 bases and J 2 bases, leaving 12 bases between the germline ends. In germline, CDR1 is SGHAT, CDR2 FQNNGV. This CDR3 is built from 14 residues. This CDR3 is CASSNTLTNYGYTF. The CDR3 region has the DNA TGTGCCAGCAGCAATACTTTGACAAACTATGGCTACACCTTC. Complete variable domain (other parts from reference TRBV11-2 and TRBJ1-2): EAGVAQSPRYKIIEKRQSVAFWCNPISGHATLYWYQQILGQGPKLLIQFQNNGVVDDSQLPKDRFSAERLKGVDSTLKIQPAKLEDSAVYLCASSNTLTNYGYTFGSGTRLTVV.

The chain uses TRBV9 and TRBJ2-1, with D tentatively TRBD2 (5 bases). CDR1 and CDR2 (germline): SGDLS, YYNGEE. Trimming removed 1 base from V and 10 bases from J, with 18 bases in between. There are 15 residues in the CDR3. CDR3 DNA: TGTGCCAGCAGCGTAATTTCATCTAGCTCCAACGAGCAGTTCTTC. Protein sequence: CASSVISSSSNEQFF.

In its sample, this clone was seen once. This sequence joins TRBV10-1 and TRBJ2-5, with 11 positions matching TRBD1. The germline V gene has CDR1 WNHNN and CDR2 SYGVQD (reference sequence). The trim removed 8 bases at V and 3 bases at J, leaving 8 bases unmatched. This CDR3 is built from 15 residues. The CDR3 DNA follows: TGCGCCAGCGCTCCGGGACAGGGGGGAGAAGAGACCCAGTACTTC. Protein product: CASAPGQGGEETQYF.